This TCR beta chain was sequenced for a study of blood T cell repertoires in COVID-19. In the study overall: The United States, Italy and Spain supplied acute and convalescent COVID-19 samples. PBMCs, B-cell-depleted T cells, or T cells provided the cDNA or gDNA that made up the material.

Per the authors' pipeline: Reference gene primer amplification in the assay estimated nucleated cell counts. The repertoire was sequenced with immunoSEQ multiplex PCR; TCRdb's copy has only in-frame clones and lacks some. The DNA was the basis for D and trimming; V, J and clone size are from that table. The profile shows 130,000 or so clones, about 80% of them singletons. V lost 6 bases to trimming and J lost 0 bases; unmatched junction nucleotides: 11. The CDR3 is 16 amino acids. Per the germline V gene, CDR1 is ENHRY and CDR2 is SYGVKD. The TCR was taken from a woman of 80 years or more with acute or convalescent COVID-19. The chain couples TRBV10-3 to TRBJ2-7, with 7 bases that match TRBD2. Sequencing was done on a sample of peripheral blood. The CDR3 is CAIRGGNGGSSYEQYF. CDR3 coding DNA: TGTGCCATCAGGGGGGGGAATGGCGGAAGCTCCTACGAGCAGTACTTC.